This T cell receptor (beta chain) originates from a study of technical replicates of blood from several donors. Germline values: CDR1 GTSNPN, CDR2 SVGIG (reference sequence). The V segment lost 8 bases and the J segment 5 bases; nucleotides outside the gene matches: 13. This CDR3 has 14 amino acids. Profiled with immunoSEQ multiplex PCR; TCRdb holds only in-frame clones, not every one. This sample has tens of thousands of clones, with 75% to 95% found just once. This sequence originates from a human donor in good health. The sample was T cells isolated from PBMCs. This rearrangement joins TRBV30 to TRBJ2-5, with TRBD2 identical over 8 bases. In DNA, the CDR3 is TGTGCCGGAGGACCGGCGGGAGGAGGTGAGACCCAGTACTTC. This translates into CAGGPAGGGETQYF.